In this sample, the clone carrying this T cell receptor (beta chain) turned up once. This CDR3 is 15 amino acids long. V shed 3 bases, J shed 4 bases, and the junction held 4 bases outside the gene matches. Looked up from germline, CDR1 is SGHTA and CDR2 is FQGNSA. The data belong to a study of identifying expanded T cells in peripheral blood. Healthy donors had no documented immune events, such as infections, while sampled. The protocol was immunoSEQ multiplex PCR, while the TCRdb copy is restricted to in-frame clones and leaves out a portion. The table records 120,000 or so clones, more than 75% of them present only once.

This clonotype was sampled from a person aged 18 to 70 in good health. The rearrangement joins TRBV7-2 to TRBJ2-5; 11 bases align to TRBD2. The material sequenced was blood. The CDR3 sequence: CASSFLAGGRETQYF. CDR3 bases: TGTGCCAGCAGCTTCTTAGCGGGGGGGCGAGAGACCCAGTACTTC.